This paragraph covers one T cell receptor beta chain sequence. This clone has only one observation. Its target antigen remains unknown. The record has no base qualities; no much larger clone is one base away. One collaborating source in Seattle enrolled patients while the patients were actively infected and followed the patients over time throughout the course of disease. Whole blood was collected in K2EDTA tubes by collaborating institutions according to the institutions' own protocols. For TCRbeta analysis, collaborator samples were shipped as frozen whole blood, as isolated PBMCs, or as DNA extracted from either sample type. The junction shows trimming of 1 base on V and 0 bases on J, plus 9 bases between the germline ends. CDR1 and CDR2 were assigned from the germline V gene as MGHRA and YSYEKL. The CDR3, cysteine through phenylalanine, is 16 amino acids long. Only the CDR3 portion is preserved as DNA: 48 bases, with reading frame beginning at the first base.

TCRbeta CDR3 regions were amplified from genomic DNA by means of the immunoSEQ Assay, a bias-controlled multiplex PCR. Concerning the study's data processing: Nucleated cell counts per sample were estimated from amplification of reference gene primers within the assay. Sequence reads were collapsed and filtered to measure the absolute abundance of every unique TCRbeta CDR3 rearrangement. For each sample, productive Simpson clonality was calculated as the square root of Simpson's diversity index across productive rearrangements. What TCRdb holds here is the immuneACCESS table cut down to in-frame rearrangements. Part of the clones is not present; checked against another copy, under half of the missing clones reflect an unresolved V gene, and the others are unexplained. V and J calls and clone size come straight from that table; D and trimming were deduced from the DNA. The sample data list 200,000 to 300,000 clones, and around nine tenths of these were observed just once. The top ten constitute 0.83% of the sample.

This record comes from a study of blood T cell repertoires in COVID-19 (dated by TCRdb to between 2020 and 2021). With regard to the full study: Samples covering the acute and convalescent phases of COVID-19 were provided by collaborators in the United States, Italy and Spain. Where available, HLA class I and class II types were obtained from metadata supplied by the sample provider rather than from assay-based typing. The repertoires were released in a freely available public database intended as a resource for research on the immune response to SARS-CoV-2. Samples were obtained from the ongoing ImmuneRACE study (first 160 participants) and from 1,000 to 1,500 subjects provided by 6 global collaborators. The dataset comprised deeply sampled blood TCRbeta repertoires from subjects exposed to, actively infected with, or recovered from COVID-19. Sample metadata almost always included a de-identified subject ID, COVID-19 status, age in years and sex. The prospective study material was composed of cDNA or gDNA derived from T cells, B-cell-depleted T cells, or PBMCs. Broad study findings and their caveats: The amount of clinical and demographic metadata varied by source and participant and was provided uncurated.

This chain is built from TRBV4-1 and TRBJ2-2; perhaps TRBD2 is the D gene, with 6 bases matching. Sequenced material: peripheral blood. This sequence originates from a man aged 30 to 45 with COVID-19, enrolled during active disease. The DNA sequence follows: TGCGCCAGCAGCCAAGTACGCGGGGCGAACACCGGGGAGCTGTTTTTT. Translated, it reads CASSQVRGANTGELFF.